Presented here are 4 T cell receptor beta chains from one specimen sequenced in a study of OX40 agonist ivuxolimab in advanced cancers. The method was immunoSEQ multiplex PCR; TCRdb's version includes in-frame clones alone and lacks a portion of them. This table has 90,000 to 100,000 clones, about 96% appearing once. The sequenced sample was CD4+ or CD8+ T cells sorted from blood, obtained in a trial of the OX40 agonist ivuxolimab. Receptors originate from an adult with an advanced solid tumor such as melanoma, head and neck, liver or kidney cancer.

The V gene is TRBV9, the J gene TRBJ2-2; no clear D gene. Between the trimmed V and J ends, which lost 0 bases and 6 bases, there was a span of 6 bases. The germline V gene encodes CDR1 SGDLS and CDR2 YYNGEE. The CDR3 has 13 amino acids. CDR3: CASSVAEAGELFF. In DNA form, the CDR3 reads TGTGCCAGCAGCGTAGCTGAGGCCGGGGAGCTGTTTTTT.

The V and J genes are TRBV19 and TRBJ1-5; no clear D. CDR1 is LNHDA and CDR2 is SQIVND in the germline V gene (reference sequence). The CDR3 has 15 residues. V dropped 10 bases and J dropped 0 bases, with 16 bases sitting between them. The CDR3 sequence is CATQLIPYSNQPQHF. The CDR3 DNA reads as TGTGCCACTCAGTTAATCCCATATAGCAATCAGCCCCAGCATTTT.

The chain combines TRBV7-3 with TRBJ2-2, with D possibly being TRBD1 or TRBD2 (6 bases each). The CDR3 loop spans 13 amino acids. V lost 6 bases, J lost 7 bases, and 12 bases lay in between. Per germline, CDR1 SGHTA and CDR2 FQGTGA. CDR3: CASRSGGGGELFF. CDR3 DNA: TGTGCCAGCAGGTCTGGAGGGGGCGGGGAGCTGTTTTTT. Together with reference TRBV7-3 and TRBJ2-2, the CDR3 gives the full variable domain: GAGVSQTPSNKVTEKGKYVELRCDPISGHTALYWYRQSLGQGPEFLIYFQGTGAADDSGLPNDRFFAVRPEGSVSTLKIQRTERGDSAVYLCASRSGGGGELFFGEGSRLTVL.

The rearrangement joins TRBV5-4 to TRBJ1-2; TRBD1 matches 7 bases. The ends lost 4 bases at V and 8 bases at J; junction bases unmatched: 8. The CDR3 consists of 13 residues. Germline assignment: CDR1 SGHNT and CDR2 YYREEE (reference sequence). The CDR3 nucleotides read TGTGCCAGCAGCGCCACGACAGGGAGCGGCTACACCTTC. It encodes CASSATTGSGYTF.